These 23 T cell receptor beta chains came from one sample sequenced in a study of shared clonotypes between healthy human individuals. The protocol was immunoSEQ multiplex PCR, while the TCRdb copy is restricted to in-frame clones and leaves out a portion. The repertoire holds 2 million to 2.5 million clones, with more than 85% as singletons. Sequencing was performed on naive CD4+ T cells from PBMCs. The subset is: CD45RA+ positively selected. Receptor source: a man aged 18 to 35 in good health. Some clones in this sample may be carry-over from other donors' samples.

This clone was recorded once. The J gene is TRBJ2-4, the V gene TRBV15, with D possibly TRBD2 on 6 matching bases. The CDR3 consists of 18 residues. Germline V lookup: CDR1 LNHNV, CDR2 YYDKDF (reference sequence). V was cut by 0 bases and J by 1 base, with 16 bases left in between. CDR3 nucleotides: TGTGCCACCAGCAGAGATCATGGAGGGGACTGGGCCAAAAACATTCAGTACTTC. It specifies CATSRDHGGDWAKNIQYF.

V is TRBV11-2 and J is TRBJ2-1, with D maybe TRBD2 (6 bases). The germline gives CDR1 SGHAT, CDR2 FQNNGV. The CDR3 consists of 14 residues. Trimming stripped 6 bases from V and 4 bases from J, with 13 bases between. CDR3 protein: CASSAGRIYNEQFF. The DNA of the CDR3 is TGTGCCAGCAGTGCGGGACGGATATACAATGAGCAGTTCTTC.

This chain's CDR3 is CASSDRTGVGYEQYF. Written as DNA, the CDR3 is TGTGCCAGCAGTGACAGGACAGGGGTTGGATACGAGCAGTACTTC. This chain links TRBV6-1 with TRBJ2-7; 9 positions agree with TRBD1. CDR1 and CDR2 (germline): MNHNS, SASEGT. Unmatched junction bases numbered 7, after V lost 3 bases and J lost 4 bases. The CDR3 is 15 amino acids.

This clone was observed a single time. This chain joins TRBV7-6 and TRBJ2-5, with D uncertain. The CDR3 loop spans 15 amino acids. Trimming left V 1 base short and J 3 bases short, with 12 bases between. Germline assignment: CDR1 SGHVS and CDR2 FNYEAQ. CDR3 sequence: CASSLVRSREETQYF. The DNA for the CDR3 is TGTGCCAGCAGCTTAGTGCGGAGTCGGGAAGAGACCCAGTACTTC.

The chain links TRBV19 to TRBJ1-5; D might be TRBD1 (5 bases). From germline, CDR1 is LNHDA and CDR2 SQIVND (reference sequence). The CDR3 runs to 14 residues. V lost 6 bases and J lost 0, with 9 bases in between. CDR3 sequence reads: CASRWGVSNQPQHF. The CDR3 region has the DNA TGTGCCAGTAGATGGGGGGTTAGCAATCAGCCCCAGCATTTT.

V usage is TRBV27 and J usage is TRBJ2-6; 8 bases are shared with TRBD2. CDR1 is MNHEY and CDR2 is SMNVEV in the germline V gene (reference sequence). This CDR3 contains 16 residues. The J segment lost 4 bases and the V segment lost 4 bases, leaving 6 bases of the junction unmatched. The CDR3, as DNA: TGTGCCAGCAGTTACCGGGAGGGGACGGGGGCCAACGTCCTGACTTTC. Protein: CASSYREGTGANVLTF. The full variable domain, its missing parts supplied by reference TRBV27 and TRBJ2-6, is EAQVTQNPRYLITVTGKKLTVTCSQNMNHEYMSWYRQDPGLGLRQIYYSMNVEVTDKGDVPEGYKVSRKEKRNFPLILESPSPNQTSLYFCASSYREGTGANVLTFGAGSRLTVL.

This chain links TRBV6-6 with TRBJ1-2, with D tentatively TRBD1 (5 bases). Germline-derived CDR1 and CDR2 are MNHNY and SVGAGI (reference sequence). V was cut by 2 bases and J by 0 bases, with 13 bases left in between. The CDR3 has 16 residues. DNA for the CDR3: TGTGCCAGCAGTTACGGGACCGCGACCTCTAACTATGGCTACACCTTC. As protein: CASSYGTATSNYGYTF.

The J gene is TRBJ2-2, the V gene TRBV6-4, with D unclear. This CDR3 contains 15 residues. V was cut by 6 bases and J by 4 bases, with 15 bases left in between. CDR1 and CDR2 from the germline V gene are MRHNA and SNTAGT. The CDR3 DNA follows: TGTGCCAGCAGCTCCGAGGACGGGTTCACCGGGGAGCTGTTTTTT. It encodes CASSSEDGFTGELFF.

CDR3 sequence reads: CASSFFGQGQETQYF. The CDR3 region has the DNA TGTGCCAGCAGTTTTTTCGGACAGGGGCAAGAGACCCAGTACTTC. The chain employs TRBV27 and TRBJ2-5, with 9 positions matching TRBD1. The CDR3 sequence is 15 residues long. The V gene end was trimmed by 3 bases and the J gene end by 2 bases; junction bases not matched to a gene: 4. Germline V gene data show CDR1 as MNHEY and CDR2 as SMNVEV (reference sequence).

This chain connects TRBV7-2 to TRBJ1-1, with 7 bases fitting TRBD1. CDR3 size: 15 residues. Germline V CDR1 and CDR2: SGHTA, FQGNSA. The trim removed 5 bases at V and 0 bases at J, leaving 6 bases unmatched. CDR3 sequence (DNA): TGTGCCAGCAGCCTAACGACAGGGATGAACACTGAAGCTTTCTTT. Amino acid sequence: CASSLTTGMNTEAFF.

This clone appeared once. The same CDR3 arises from other DNA sequences in this sample as well. The V gene is TRBV2, the J gene TRBJ2-1; 14 positions agree with TRBD2. Per germline, CDR1 SNHLY and CDR2 FYNNEI. The V gene end was trimmed by 5 bases and the J gene end by 7 bases; junction bases not matched to a gene: 1. The CDR3 extends over 14 amino acids. CDR3 residues: CASSRTSGRNEQFF. Here the CDR3 DNA reads TGTGCCAGCAGTCGGACTAGCGGGAGGAATGAGCAGTTCTTC.

This clone has a handful of counts. This chain links TRBV7-9 with TRBJ1-5; the match to TRBD1 covers 7 bases. The V gene end was trimmed by 4 bases and the J gene end by 4 bases; junction bases not matched to a gene: 7. CDR3 length equals 15 residues. CDR1 is SEHNR, CDR2 FQNEAQ, per germline (reference sequence). The CDR3, as DNA: TGTGCCAGCAGCTCTGGGACAGTTAGGAATCAGCCCCAGCATTTT. Residues: CASSSGTVRNQPQHF.

V is TRBV7-9 and J is TRBJ2-5; 11 nucleotides line up with TRBD2. The CDR3 is 18 residues long. V lost 5 bases, J lost 1 base, and 12 bases stayed unmatched. Germline V gene data show CDR1 as SEHNR and CDR2 as FQNEAQ (reference sequence). The CDR3, as DNA: TGTGCCAGCAGCCCGAGAATGGCTAGCGGGAGGTTCCAAGAGACCCAGTACTTC. Protein product: CASSPRMASGRFQETQYF.

This chain connects TRBV5-1 to TRBJ1-2; the D is unclear. From germline, CDR1 is SGHRS and CDR2 YFSETQ. This CDR3 comprises 14 residues. The germline V and J ends were trimmed by 0 bases and 4 bases, with 10 bases remaining between them. The CDR3: CASSLDDNSYGYTF. The CDR3 DNA sequence: TGCGCCAGCAGCTTGGACGACAACTCCTATGGCTACACCTTC.

This rearrangement joins TRBV11-2 to TRBJ2-7; 9 positions agree with TRBD2. The V segment lost 9 bases and the J segment 3 bases; nucleotides outside the gene matches: 9. This CDR3 has 14 residues. Germline lookup yields CDR1 SGHAT and CDR2 FQNNGV. CDR3 coding DNA: TGTGCCAGTAGAATCGGACTAGCGAACTACGAGCAGTACTTC. Its protein product is CASRIGLANYEQYF. The variable domain in full, completed from reference TRBV11-2 and TRBJ2-7, reads EAGVAQSPRYKIIEKRQSVAFWCNPISGHATLYWYQQILGQGPKLLIQFQNNGVVDDSQLPKDRFSAERLKGVDSTLKIQPAKLEDSAVYLCASRIGLANYEQYFGPGTRLTVT.

In its sample, this clone was seen once. The chain has TRBV7-2 and TRBJ1-4, with D unresolved. V lost 5 bases, J lost 3 bases, and 10 bases lay in between. Per germline, CDR1 SGHTA and CDR2 FQGNSA. The CDR3 sequence is 14 residues long. For the CDR3, the DNA is TGTGCCAGCAGCGGGTGGGAGTCTAATGAAAAACTGTTTTTT. Its protein is CASSGWESNEKLFF.

The chain combines TRBV5-1 with TRBJ2-3; D possibly corresponds to TRBD2 (5 bases). The CDR3 length is 14 residues. Deletions cut 7 bases from V and 0 bases from J, with 12 bases between. Germline V lookup: CDR1 SGHRS, CDR2 YFSETQ. In nucleotides, the CDR3 is TGCGCCAGCCGACTGAGCGGAAGCACAGATACGCAGTATTTT. This codes for CASRLSGSTDTQYF.

The V call is TRBV30, the J call TRBJ2-7; the D gene could be TRBD1 or TRBD2 (7 bases each). This CDR3 spans 14 amino acids. Germline V gene data show CDR1 as GTSNPN and CDR2 as SVGIG (reference sequence). V lost 3 bases and J 2 bases, leaving 14 bases between the germline ends. Written as DNA, the CDR3 is TGTGCCTGGAGGACCCAGGGGGGGACCTACGAGCAGTACTTC. Translation gives CAWRTQGGTYEQYF.

This clone was counted once. The rearrangement links TRBV6-4 to TRBJ2-2; 10 bases are shared with TRBD1. The CDR3 is 16 residues long. J gave up 6 bases and V 4 bases, and 8 bases lay outside the gene matches. The germline CDR1 and CDR2 sequences are MRHNA and SNTAGT. CDR3 loop: CASSASGTGEPGELFF. DNA for the CDR3: TGTGCCAGCAGTGCCTCCGGGACAGGGGAACCCGGGGAGCTGTTTTTT.

The chain links TRBV28 to TRBJ2-1; D perhaps matches TRBD1 (5 bases). Germline V CDR1 and CDR2: MDHEN, SYDVKM. The CDR3 is 12 amino acids. The V gene lost 3 bases and the J gene lost 10 bases, with 10 bases spanning the gap. DNA for the CDR3: TGTGCCAGCAGTTTGCTAGGGGCGGAGCAGTTCTTC. As protein: CASSLLGAEQFF.

This clone showed up just once. This chain uses TRBV7-6 with TRBJ1-5, with 9 bases fitting TRBD1. The germline CDR1 and CDR2 sequences are SGHVS and FNYEAQ. The CDR3 extends over 14 amino acids. The V segment lost 3 bases and the J segment 5 bases; nucleotides outside the gene matches: 2. The CDR3 DNA sequence: TGTGCCAGCAGCTTGTACAGGGGGCATCAGCCCCAGCATTTT. Amino acids: CASSLYRGHQPQHF.

V and J are TRBV7-7 and TRBJ2-5; a weak D match, TRBD2 (5 bases). From germline, CDR1 is SSHAT and CDR2 FNYEAQ (reference sequence). The CDR3 has 13 residues. V shed 5 bases and J shed 5 bases, with 12 bases lying between them. The CDR3 region is CASSPDSWETQYF. The CDR3 region has the DNA TGTGCCAGCAGCCCGGACTCGTGGGAGACCCAGTACTTC.

This sequence joins TRBV27 and TRBJ2-1; 8 bases line up with TRBD2. V shed 3 bases and J 8 bases; nucleotides not matched to a gene: 6. The CDR3 is 14 amino acids. Germline V gene lookup returns CDR1 MNHEY and CDR2 SMNVEV (reference sequence). The CDR3: CASSFVAGKHEQFF. The CDR3 bases are TGTGCCAGCAGTTTTGTAGCGGGAAAACATGAGCAGTTCTTC.